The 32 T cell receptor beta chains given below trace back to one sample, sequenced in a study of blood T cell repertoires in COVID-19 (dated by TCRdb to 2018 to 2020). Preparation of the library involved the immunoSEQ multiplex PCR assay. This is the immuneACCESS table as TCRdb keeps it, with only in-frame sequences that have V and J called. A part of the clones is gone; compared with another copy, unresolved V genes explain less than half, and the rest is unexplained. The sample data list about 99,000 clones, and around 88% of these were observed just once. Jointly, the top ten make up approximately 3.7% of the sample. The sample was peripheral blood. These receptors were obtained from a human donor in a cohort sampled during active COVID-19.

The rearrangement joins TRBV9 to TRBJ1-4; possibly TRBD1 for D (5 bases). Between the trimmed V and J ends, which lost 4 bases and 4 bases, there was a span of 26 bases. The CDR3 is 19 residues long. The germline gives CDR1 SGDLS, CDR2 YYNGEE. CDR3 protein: CASSSSQRRVGDLNEKLFF. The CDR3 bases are TGTGCCAGCAGCTCGTCCCAGCGGAGGGTAGGGGACCTTAATGAAAAACTGTTTTTT.

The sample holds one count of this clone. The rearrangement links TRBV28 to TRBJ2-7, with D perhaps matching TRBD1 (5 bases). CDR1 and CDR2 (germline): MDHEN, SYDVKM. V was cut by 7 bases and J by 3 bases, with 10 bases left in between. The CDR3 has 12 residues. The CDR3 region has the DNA TGTGCCAGCACTCTTGACAGCTACGAGCAGTACTTC. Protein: CASTLDSYEQYF.

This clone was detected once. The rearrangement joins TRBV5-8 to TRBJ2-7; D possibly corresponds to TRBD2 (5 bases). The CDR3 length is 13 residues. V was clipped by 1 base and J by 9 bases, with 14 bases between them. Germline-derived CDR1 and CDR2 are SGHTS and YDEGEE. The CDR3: CASSLSSFVGQYF. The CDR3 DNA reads TGTGCCAGCAGCTTGTCTAGCTTCGTGGGGCAGTACTTC.

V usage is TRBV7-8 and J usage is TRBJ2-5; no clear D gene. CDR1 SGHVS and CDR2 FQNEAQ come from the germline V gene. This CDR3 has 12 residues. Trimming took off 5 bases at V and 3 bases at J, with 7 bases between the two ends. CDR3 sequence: CASSPGKETQYF. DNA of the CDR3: TGTGCCAGCAGCCCAGGCAAAGAGACCCAGTACTTC.

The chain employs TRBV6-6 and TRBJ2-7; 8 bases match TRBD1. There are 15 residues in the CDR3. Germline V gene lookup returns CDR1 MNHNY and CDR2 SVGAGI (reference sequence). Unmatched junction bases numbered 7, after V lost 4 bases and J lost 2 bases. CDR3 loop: CASSLRTGLTYEQYF. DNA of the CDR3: TGTGCCAGCAGTTTACGGACAGGGCTCACCTACGAGCAGTACTTC.

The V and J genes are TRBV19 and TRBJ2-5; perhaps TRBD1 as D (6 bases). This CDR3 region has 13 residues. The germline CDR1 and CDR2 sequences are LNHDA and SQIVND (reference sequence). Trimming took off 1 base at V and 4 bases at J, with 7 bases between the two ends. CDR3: CASSIGGPETQYF. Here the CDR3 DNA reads TGTGCCAGTAGTATAGGGGGGCCAGAGACCCAGTACTTC.

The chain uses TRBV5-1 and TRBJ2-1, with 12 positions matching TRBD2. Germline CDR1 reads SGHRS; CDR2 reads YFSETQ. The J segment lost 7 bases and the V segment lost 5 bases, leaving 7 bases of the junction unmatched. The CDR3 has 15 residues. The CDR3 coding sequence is TGCGCCAGCAGACTAGGACTAGCGGGGTTAAATGAGCAGTTCTTC. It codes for CASRLGLAGLNEQFF.

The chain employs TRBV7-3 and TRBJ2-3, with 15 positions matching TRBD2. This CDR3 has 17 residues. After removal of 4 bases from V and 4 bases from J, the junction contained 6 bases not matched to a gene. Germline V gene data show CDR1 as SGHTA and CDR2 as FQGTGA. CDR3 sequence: CASSYPGTSGGSDTQYF. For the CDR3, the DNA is TGTGCCAGCAGCTACCCAGGGACTAGCGGGGGGTCAGATACGCAGTATTTT.

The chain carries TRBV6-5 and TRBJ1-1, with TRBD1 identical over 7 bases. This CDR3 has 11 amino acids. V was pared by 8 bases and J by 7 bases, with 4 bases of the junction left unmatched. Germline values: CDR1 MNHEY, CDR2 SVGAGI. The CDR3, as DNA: TGTGCCAGCCGAGGGGGCCGTGAAGCTTTCTTT. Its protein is CASRGGREAFF.

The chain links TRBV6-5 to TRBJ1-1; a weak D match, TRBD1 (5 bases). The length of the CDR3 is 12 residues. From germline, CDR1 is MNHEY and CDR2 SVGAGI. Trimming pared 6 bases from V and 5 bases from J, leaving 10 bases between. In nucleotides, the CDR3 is TGTGCCAGCAGACAGGTGTGGACTGAAGCTTTCTTT. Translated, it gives CASRQVWTEAFF.

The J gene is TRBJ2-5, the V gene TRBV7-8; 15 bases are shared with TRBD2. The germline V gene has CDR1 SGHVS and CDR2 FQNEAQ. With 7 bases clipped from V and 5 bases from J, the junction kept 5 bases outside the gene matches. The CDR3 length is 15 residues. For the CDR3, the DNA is TGTGCCAGCAATACGGGACTAGCGGGGGGTGAGACCCAGTACTTC. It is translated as CASNTGLAGGETQYF.

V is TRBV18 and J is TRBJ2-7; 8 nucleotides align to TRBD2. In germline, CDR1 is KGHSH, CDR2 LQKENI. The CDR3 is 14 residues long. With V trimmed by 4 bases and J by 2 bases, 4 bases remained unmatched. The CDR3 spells CASSLSGRPYEQYF. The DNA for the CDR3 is TGTGCCAGCTCACTGAGCGGGAGACCCTACGAGCAGTACTTC.

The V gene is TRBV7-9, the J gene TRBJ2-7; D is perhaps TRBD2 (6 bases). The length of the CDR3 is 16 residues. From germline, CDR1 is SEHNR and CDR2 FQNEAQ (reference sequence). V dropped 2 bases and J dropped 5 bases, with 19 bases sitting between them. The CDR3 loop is CASSLSRLVNRDEQYF. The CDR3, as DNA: TGTGCCAGCAGCTTATCGAGACTAGTGAACCGGGACGAGCAGTACTTC.

CDR3: CASSPQTGGFGNTIYF. The DNA of the CDR3 is TGTGCCAGCAGCCCCCAGACAGGGGGCTTTGGAAACACCATATATTTT. The genes are TRBV7-8 and TRBJ1-3, with 10 positions matching TRBD1. The germline V gene has CDR1 SGHVS and CDR2 FQNEAQ. V trimming: 5 bases; J trimming: 3 bases; junction bases outside the gene matches: 7. CDR3 length equals 16 residues.

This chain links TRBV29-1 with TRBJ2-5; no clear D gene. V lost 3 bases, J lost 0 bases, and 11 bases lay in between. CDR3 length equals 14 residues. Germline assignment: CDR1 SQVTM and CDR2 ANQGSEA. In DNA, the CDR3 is TGCAGCGTTGATAGTTCTCGGGACCAAGAGACCCAGTACTTC. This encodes CSVDSSRDQETQYF.

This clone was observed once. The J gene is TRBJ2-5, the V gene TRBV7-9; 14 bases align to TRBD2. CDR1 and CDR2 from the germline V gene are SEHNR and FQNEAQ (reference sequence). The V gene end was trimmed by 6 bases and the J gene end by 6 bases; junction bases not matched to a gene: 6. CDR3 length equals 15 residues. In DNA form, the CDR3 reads TGTGCCAGCAGGACTAGCGGGAGGGCCATTCAGACCCAGTACTTC. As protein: CASRTSGRAIQTQYF.

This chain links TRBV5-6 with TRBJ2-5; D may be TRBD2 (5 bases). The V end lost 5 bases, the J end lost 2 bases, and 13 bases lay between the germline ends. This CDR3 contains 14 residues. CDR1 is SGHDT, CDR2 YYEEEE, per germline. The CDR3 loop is CASRTHGIQETQYF. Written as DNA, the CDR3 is TGTGCCAGCAGGACCCACGGGATTCAAGAGACCCAGTACTTC.

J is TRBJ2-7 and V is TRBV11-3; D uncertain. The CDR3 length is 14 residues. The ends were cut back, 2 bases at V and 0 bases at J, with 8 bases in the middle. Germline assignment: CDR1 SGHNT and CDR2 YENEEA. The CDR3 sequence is CASSLSEDSYEQYF. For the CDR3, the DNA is TGTGCCAGCAGCTTAAGTGAGGACTCCTACGAGCAGTACTTC.

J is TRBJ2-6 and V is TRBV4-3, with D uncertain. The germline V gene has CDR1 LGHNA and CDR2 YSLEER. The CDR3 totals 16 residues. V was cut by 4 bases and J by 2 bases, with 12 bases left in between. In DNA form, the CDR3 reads TGCGCCAGCAGCCTTACCATCCTAGCTGGGGCCAACGTCCTGACTTTC. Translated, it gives CASSLTILAGANVLTF.

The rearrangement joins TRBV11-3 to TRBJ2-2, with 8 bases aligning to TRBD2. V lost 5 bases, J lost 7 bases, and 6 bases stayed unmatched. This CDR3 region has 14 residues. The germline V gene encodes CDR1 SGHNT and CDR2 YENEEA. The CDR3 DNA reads TGTGCCAGCAGCCTCCGGGAGGGACGCGGGGAGCTGTTTTTT. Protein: CASSLREGRGELFF.

The CDR3: CASRGGPRDTQYF. The DNA for the CDR3 is TGTGCCAGCAGAGGAGGGCCTCGAGATACGCAGTATTTT. This sequence joins TRBV11-3 and TRBJ2-3, with a possible D match to TRBD2 (6 bases). The CDR3 consists of 13 residues. V was pared by 6 bases and J by 5 bases, with 12 bases between. Germline CDR1 SGHNT, CDR2 YENEEA.

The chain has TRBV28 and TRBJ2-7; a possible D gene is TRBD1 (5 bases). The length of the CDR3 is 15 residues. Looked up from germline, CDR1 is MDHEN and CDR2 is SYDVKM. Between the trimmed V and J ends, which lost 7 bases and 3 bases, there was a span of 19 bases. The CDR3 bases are TGTGCCAGCAAAGCCAGTGTGGATCAGGGCTACGAGCAGTACTTC. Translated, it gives CASKASVDQGYEQYF.

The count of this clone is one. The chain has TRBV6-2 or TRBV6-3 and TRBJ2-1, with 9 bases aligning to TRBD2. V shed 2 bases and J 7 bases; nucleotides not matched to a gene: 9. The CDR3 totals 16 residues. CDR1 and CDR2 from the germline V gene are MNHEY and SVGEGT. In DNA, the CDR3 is TGTGCCAGCAGTTACAGGGTGCGGGAGGGATTTAATGAGCAGTTCTTC. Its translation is CASSYRVREGFNEQFF.

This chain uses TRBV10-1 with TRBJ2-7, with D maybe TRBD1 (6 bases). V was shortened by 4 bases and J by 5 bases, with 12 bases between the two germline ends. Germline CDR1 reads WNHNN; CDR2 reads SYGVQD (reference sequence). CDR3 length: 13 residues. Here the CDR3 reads CASSVGRDNEQYF. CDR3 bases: TGCGCCAGCAGTGTCGGCAGGGACAACGAGCAGTACTTC.

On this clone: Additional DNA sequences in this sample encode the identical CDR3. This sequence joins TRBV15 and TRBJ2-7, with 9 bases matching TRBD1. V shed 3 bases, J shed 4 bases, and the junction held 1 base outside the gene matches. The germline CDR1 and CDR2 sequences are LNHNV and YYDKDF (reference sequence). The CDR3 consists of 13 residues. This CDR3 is CATSRDRGYEQYF. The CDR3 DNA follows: TGTGCCACCAGCAGGGACAGGGGTTACGAGCAGTACTTC.

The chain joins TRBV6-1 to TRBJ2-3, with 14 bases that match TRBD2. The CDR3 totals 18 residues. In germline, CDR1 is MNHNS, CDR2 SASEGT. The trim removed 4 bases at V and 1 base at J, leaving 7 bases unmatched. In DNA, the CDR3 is TGTGCCAGCAGTGGGGGACTAGCGGGAGAGGGAGGCACAGATACGCAGTATTTT. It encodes CASSGGLAGEGGTDTQYF.

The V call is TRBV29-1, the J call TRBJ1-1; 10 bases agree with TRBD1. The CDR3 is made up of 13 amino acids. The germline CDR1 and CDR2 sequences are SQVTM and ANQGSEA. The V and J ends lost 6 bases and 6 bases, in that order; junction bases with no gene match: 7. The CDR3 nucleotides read TGCAGCGTGCGGACAGGGGGAATGTCTGAAGCTTTCTTT. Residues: CSVRTGGMSEAFF.

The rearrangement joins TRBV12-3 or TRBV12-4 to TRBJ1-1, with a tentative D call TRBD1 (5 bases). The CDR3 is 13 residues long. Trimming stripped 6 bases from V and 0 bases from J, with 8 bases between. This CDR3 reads CASREQVNTEAFF. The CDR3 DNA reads TGTGCCAGCAGGGAACAGGTGAACACTGAAGCTTTCTTT.

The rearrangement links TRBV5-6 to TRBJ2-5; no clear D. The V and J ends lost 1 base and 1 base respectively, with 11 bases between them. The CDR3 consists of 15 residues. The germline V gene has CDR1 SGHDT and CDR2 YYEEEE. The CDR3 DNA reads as TGTGCCAGCAGCTTGTTATTGGGCTCCCAAGAGACCCAGTACTTC. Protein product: CASSLLLGSQETQYF.

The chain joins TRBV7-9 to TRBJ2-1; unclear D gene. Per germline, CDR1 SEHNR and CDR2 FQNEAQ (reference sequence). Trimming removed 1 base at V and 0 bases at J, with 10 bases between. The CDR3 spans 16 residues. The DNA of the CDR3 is TGTGCCAGCAGCTTAGGAGCAGGTAGCTCCTACAATGAGCAGTTCTTC. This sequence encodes CASSLGAGSSYNEQFF.

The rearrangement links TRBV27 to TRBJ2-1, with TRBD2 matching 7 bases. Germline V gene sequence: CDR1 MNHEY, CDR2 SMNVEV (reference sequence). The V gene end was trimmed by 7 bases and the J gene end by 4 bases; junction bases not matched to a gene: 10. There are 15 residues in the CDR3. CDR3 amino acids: CASTRGERVYNEQFF. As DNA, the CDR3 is TGTGCCAGCACCCGGGGGGAGCGGGTTTACAATGAGCAGTTCTTC.

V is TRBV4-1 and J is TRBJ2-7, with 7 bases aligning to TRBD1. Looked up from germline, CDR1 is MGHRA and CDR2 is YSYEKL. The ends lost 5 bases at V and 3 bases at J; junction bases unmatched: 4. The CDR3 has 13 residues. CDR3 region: CASSIRDSYEQYF. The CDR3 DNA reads TGCGCCAGCAGCATACGGGACAGCTACGAGCAGTACTTC.